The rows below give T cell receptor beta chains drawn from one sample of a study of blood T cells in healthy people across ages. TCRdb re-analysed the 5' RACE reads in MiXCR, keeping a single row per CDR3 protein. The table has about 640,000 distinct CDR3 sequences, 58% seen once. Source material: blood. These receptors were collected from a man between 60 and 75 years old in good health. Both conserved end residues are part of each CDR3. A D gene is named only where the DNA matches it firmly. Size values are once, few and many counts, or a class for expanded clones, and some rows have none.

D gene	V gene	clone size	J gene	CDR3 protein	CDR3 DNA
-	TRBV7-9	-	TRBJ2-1	CASSLGGGFSSYNEQFF	TGTGCCAGCAGCTTGGGGGGTGGGTTTAGCTCCTACAATGAGCAGTTCTTC
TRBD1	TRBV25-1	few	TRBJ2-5	CASSEVGQGARKTQYF	TGTGCCAGCAGTGAAGTCGGACAGGGGGCTAGGAAGACCCAGTACTTC
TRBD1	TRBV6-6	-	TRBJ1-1	CASRPGQGGTEAFF	TGTGCCAGCAGACCCGGACAGGGGGGAACTGAAGCTTTCTTT
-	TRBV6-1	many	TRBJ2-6	CASSPLSGANVLTF	TGTGCCAGCAGTCCGCTCTCTGGGGCCAACGTCCTGACTTTC
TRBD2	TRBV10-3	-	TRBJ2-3	CAIGSGGGAPDTQYF	TGTGCCATCGGATCTGGCGGGGGGGCCCCAGATACGCAGTATTTT
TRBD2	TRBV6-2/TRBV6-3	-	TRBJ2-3	CASSPGLVSDTQYF	TGTGCCAGCAGTCCGGGACTAGTCTCAGATACGCAGTATTTT
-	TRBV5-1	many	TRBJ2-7	CASSLDSDGHEQYF	TGCGCCAGCAGCTTGGATTCAGATGGCCACGAGCAGTACTTC
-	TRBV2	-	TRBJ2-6	CASRVNSGANVLTF	TGTGCCAGCAGGGTAAACTCTGGGGCCAACGTCCTGACTTTC
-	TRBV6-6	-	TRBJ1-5	CASSYSGGRDQPQHF	TGTGCCAGCAGTTACTCGGGGGGGAGGGATCAGCCCCAGCATTTT
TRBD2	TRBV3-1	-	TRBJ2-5	CASIKGLAGGRGETQYF	TGTGCCAGCATAAAGGGACTAGCGGGGGGGCGCGGAGAGACCCAGTACTTC
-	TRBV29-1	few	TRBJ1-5	CSVASYSNQPQHF	TGCAGCGTCGCGAGTTATAGCAATCAGCCCCAGCATTTT
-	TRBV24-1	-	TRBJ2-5	CATSESEPWGETQYF	TGTGCCACCAGTGAATCAGAGCCCTGGGGGGAGACCCAGTACTTC
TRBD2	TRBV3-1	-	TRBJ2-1	CASSRTSGAFEQFF	TGTGCCAGCAGCCGGACTAGCGGGGCCTTTGAGCAGTTCTTC
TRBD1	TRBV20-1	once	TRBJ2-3	CSAFGTDRGTDTQYF	TGCAGTGCTTTCGGGACCGACAGGGGCACAGATACGCAATATTTT
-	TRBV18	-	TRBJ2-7	CASSPPVGDIVGEQYF	TGTGCCAGCTCACCACCGGTGGGGGACATAGTCGGCGAGCAGTACTTC
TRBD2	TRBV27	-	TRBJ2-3	CASSLSGLAGGGVTDTQYF	TGTGCCAGCAGTTTATCGGGACTAGCGGGGGGCGGGGTCACAGATACGCAGTATTTT
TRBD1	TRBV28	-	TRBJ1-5	CASSTGQGRQPQHF	TGTGCCAGCAGTACCGGACAGGGGCGCCAGCCCCAGCATTTT
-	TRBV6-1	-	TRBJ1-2	CASSEALGYYGYTF	TGTGCCAGCAGTGAAGCTCTAGGGTACTATGGCTACACCTTC
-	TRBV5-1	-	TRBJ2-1	CASSLERGNYNEQFF	TGCGCCAGCAGCTTGGAGAGGGGCAACTACAATGAGCAGTTCTTC
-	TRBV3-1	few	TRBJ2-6	CASSQVRSGANVLTF	TGTGCCAGCAGCCAGGTGCGCTCTGGGGCCAACGTCCTGACTTTC
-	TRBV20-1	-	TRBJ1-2	CSALQLQGLYGYTF	TGCAGTGCTCTCCAGTTGCAGGGGTTATATGGCTACACCTTC
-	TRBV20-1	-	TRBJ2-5	CSAQLGSSWETQYF	TGCAGCGCCCAACTCGGGTCCTCGTGGGAGACCCAGTACTTC
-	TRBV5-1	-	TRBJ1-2	CASSSGGQTDGYTF	TGCGCCAGCAGCTCGGGAGGACAGACAGATGGCTACACCTTC
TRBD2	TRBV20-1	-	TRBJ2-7	CSARRGRSLAGGDEQYF	TGCAGTGCTAGACGGGGGCGGTCTCTAGCGGGGGGAGACGAGCAGTACTTC
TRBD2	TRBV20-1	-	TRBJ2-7	CSATTGTSGGPPYEQYF	TGCAGTGCCACCACCGGGACTAGCGGGGGGCCACCCTACGAGCAGTACTTC
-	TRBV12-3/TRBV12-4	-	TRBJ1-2	CASSSQGLGYGYTF	TGTGCCAGCAGTTCCCAGGGGCTTGGCTATGGCTACACCTTC
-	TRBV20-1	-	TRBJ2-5	CSGLRGVQETQYF	TGCAGCGGGTTACGAGGGGTCCAAGAGACCCAGTACTTC
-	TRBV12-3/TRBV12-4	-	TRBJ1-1	CASRRDNTEAFF	TGTGCCAGCCGGAGGGATAATACTGAAGCTTTCTTT
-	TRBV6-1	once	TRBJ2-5	CASRAAKNGETQYF	TGTGCCAGCAGGGCGGCAAAAAACGGGGAGACCCAGTACTTC
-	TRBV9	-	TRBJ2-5	CASSVNTGARTQYF	TGTGCCAGCAGCGTCAACACGGGGGCACGGACCCAGTACTTC
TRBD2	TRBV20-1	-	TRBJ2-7	CSMPGLAVYEQYF	TGCAGTATGCCGGGACTAGCGGTTTACGAGCAGTACTTC
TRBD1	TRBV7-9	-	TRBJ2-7	CASSLRGRIYEQYF	TGTGCCAGCAGCCTCAGGGGGCGCATCTACGAGCAGTACTTC
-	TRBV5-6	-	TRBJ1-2	CASSFSGVGGYTF	TGTGCCAGCAGCTTTTCAGGGGTCGGGGGCTACACCTTC
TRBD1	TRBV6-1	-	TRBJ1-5	CASRETGGRQPQHF	TGTGCCAGCAGGGAAACAGGGGGCAGGCAGCCCCAGCATTTT
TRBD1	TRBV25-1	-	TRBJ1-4	CASSSRQGARDEKLFF	TGTGCCAGCAGTTCCCGACAGGGGGCGCGGGATGAAAAACTGTTTTTT
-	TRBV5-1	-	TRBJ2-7	CASSPRLDSSYEQYF	TGCGCCAGCAGCCCTCGACTGGACAGCTCCTACGAGCAGTACTTC
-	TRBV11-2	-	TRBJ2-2	CASSLRLAELTGELFF	TGTGCCAGCAGCTTACGATTAGCGGAGTTAACCGGGGAGCTGTTTTTT